Listed here are 2 T cell receptor beta chains from one sample, sequenced in a study of siplizumab effects on memory and regulatory T cells. Measured with immunoSEQ multiplex PCR; TCRdb has only the in-frame clones, and not every one. The sample has under 130,000 clones, about 92% seen once. Sequenced material: CD4+ T cells sorted from blood. The receptors derive from a human donor in good health.

V usage is TRBV5-1 and J usage is TRBJ1-3; 9 bases are a match to TRBD1. This CDR3 comprises 15 residues. Germline CDR1 SGHRS, CDR2 YFSETQ. V gave up 4 bases and J gave up 4 bases; unmatched junction bases: 6. The CDR3 is CASSEQGAVGNTIYF. The CDR3 coding sequence is TGCGCCAGCAGCGAACAGGGGGCTGTCGGAAACACCATATATTTT.

This chain links TRBV2 with TRBJ2-3; 7 positions agree with TRBD2. The germline CDR1 and CDR2 sequences are SNHLY and FYNNEI. With V trimmed by 6 bases and J by 9 bases, 6 bases remained unmatched. This CDR3 contains 12 residues. CDR3 in amino acids: CASRRGGGTQYF. The CDR3 DNA follows: TGTGCCAGCAGGCGTGGGGGGGGAACGCAGTATTTT.